A single sample gave rise to the 12 T cell receptor beta chains below, sequenced in a study of T cells after yellow fever vaccination. TCRdb reanalysed the 5' RACE reads using MiXCR and keeps one entry per CDR3 protein. Among approximately 160,000 distinct CDR3 sequences listed, around 9.7% were seen once. The source was CD8+ T cells sorted from PBMCs, collected 45 days after the yellow fever booster vaccination. The receptors originated from a young man who received the YFV17D yellow fever vaccine.

This clonotype has ten or more counts. V usage is TRBV4-1 and J usage is TRBJ1-2; no firm D call. Deletions cut 0 bases from V and 6 bases from J, with 11 bases between. The CDR3 totals 14 residues. Germline V gives CDR1 MGHRA, CDR2 YSYEKL. CDR3 in amino acids: CASSQDVGSDGYTF. The CDR3, as DNA: TGCGCCAGCAGCCAAGATGTCGGTTCTGATGGCTACACCTTC.

The chain recombines TRBV11-3 with TRBJ2-1; D is ambiguous. Germline-derived CDR1 and CDR2 are SGHNT and YENEEA. This CDR3 contains 14 residues. V lost 3 bases and J 2 bases, leaving 8 bases between the germline ends. In DNA, the CDR3 is TGTGCCAGCAGCTTCCCAGGAGCCTACAATGAGCAGTTCTTC. This sequence encodes CASSFPGAYNEQFF.

This clonotype appeared a few times. This sequence joins TRBV12-3 or TRBV12-4 and TRBJ1-1; unclear D gene. Trimming cost V 6 bases and J 3 bases, with 11 bases left between them. The CDR3 is 13 amino acids. CDR3 amino acids: CASRDRRDTEAFF. The CDR3 region has the DNA TGTGCCAGCAGGGATAGACGGGACACTGAAGCTTTCTTT.

Ten or more counts support this clonotype. The chain links TRBV6-2 or TRBV6-3 to TRBJ2-7; D remains unclear. Trimming pared 4 bases from V and 2 bases from J, leaving 9 bases between. Germline values: CDR1 MNHEY, CDR2 SVGEGT. CDR3 length equals 13 residues. The CDR3 sequence: CASSSRFTYEQYF. DNA for the CDR3: TGTGCCAGCAGTTCCAGGTTCACCTACGAGCAGTACTTC.

This clonotype was seen a few times. The chain is built from TRBV24-1 and TRBJ1-2, with D perhaps matching TRBD1 (6 bases). With 4 bases removed from V and 7 bases from J, the gap between germline ends came to 18 bases. Germline lookup yields CDR1 KGHDR and CDR2 SFDVKD. The CDR3 is made up of 15 amino acids. The DNA for the CDR3 is TGTGCCACCAGTGACCTCCCAACAGGGCGCGGTGGCTACACCTTC. This translates into CATSDLPTGRGGYTF.

Ten or more counts support this clonotype. The rearrangement links TRBV7-8 to TRBJ2-4; 8 nucleotides match TRBD2. CDR1 is SGHVS and CDR2 is FQNEAQ in the germline V gene. The CDR3 contains 18 residues. The trim removed 5 bases at V and 6 bases at J, leaving 18 bases unmatched. The CDR3 nucleotides read TGTGCCAGCAGCACCGGGGACTTGCGGGGGGTTCACAGAAACATTCAGTACTTC. It translates to CASSTGDLRGVHRNIQYF.

This clonotype was counted many times. DNA for the CDR3: TGTGCCAGCAGTTCCCCTCGCGGTGGGGGGGAAACCTACAATGAGCAGTTCTTC. Protein sequence: CASSSPRGGGETYNEQFF. This chain links TRBV28 with TRBJ2-1, with 7 nucleotides matching TRBD2. The CDR3 totals 18 residues. Looked up from germline, CDR1 is MDHEN and CDR2 is SYDVKM. The V segment lost 4 bases and the J segment 2 bases; nucleotides outside the gene matches: 14.

This clonotype was seen only a few times. The CDR3 DNA reads as TGCGCCAGCAGCCAAGGTTTTCAGGATTACGAGCAGTACTTC. This sequence encodes CASSQGFQDYEQYF. The chain carries TRBV4-3 and TRBJ2-7, with unresolved D. The germline V gene has CDR1 LGHNA and CDR2 YSLEER. The CDR3 has 14 residues. The V end was cut by 1 base, the J end by 4 bases, with 11 bases between.

The gene calls are TRBV5-6 and TRBJ1-5, with a tentative D call TRBD1 (5 bases). Trimming removed 1 base from V and 5 bases from J, with 16 bases in between. Germline CDR1 is SGHDT and CDR2 is YYEEEE. The CDR3 extends over 16 amino acids. This CDR3 reads CASSLYGAGVHQPQHF. The CDR3 bases are TGTGCCAGCAGCTTGTACGGGGCCGGAGTACATCAGCCCCAGCATTTT. Full variable domain (outside the CDR3, taken from reference TRBV5-6 and TRBJ1-5): DAGVTQSPTHLIKTRGQQVTLRCSPKSGHDTVSWYQQALGQGPQFIFQYYEEEERQRGNFPDRFSGHQFPNYSSELNVNALLLGDSALYLCASSLYGAGVHQPQHFGDGTRLSIL.

This clonotype was picked up a small number of times. The chain combines TRBV7-2 with TRBJ2-7, with TRBD1 matching 7 bases. Germline V lookup: CDR1 SGHTA, CDR2 FQGNSA. The CDR3 contains 17 residues. V gave up 5 bases and J gave up 3 bases; unmatched junction bases: 16. The CDR3 nucleotides are TGTGCCAGCAGCGTCCGGGACAGCCTTTGCAACCACTACGAGCAGTACGTC. As protein: CASSVRDSLCNHYEQYV.

This clonotype was counted only a few times. The gene calls are TRBV4-1 and TRBJ2-5; TRBD1 matches 9 bases. The trim removed 1 base at V and 4 bases at J, leaving 1 base unmatched. From germline, CDR1 is MGHRA and CDR2 YSYEKL. The CDR3 contains 14 residues. The CDR3 sequence is CASSQVQGAETQYF. In nucleotides, the CDR3 is TGCGCCAGCAGCCAAGTACAGGGGGCAGAGACCCAGTACTTC.

This clonotype showed up just a few times. The CDR3 reads CASSPSKDVLTDTQYF. In DNA, the CDR3 is TGTGCCAGCAGTCCCTCGAAAGACGTACTCACAGATACGCAGTATTTT. V is TRBV12-3 or TRBV12-4 and J is TRBJ2-3; D is ambiguous. Deletions cut 5 bases from V and 2 bases from J, with 17 bases between. This CDR3 is built from 16 residues.